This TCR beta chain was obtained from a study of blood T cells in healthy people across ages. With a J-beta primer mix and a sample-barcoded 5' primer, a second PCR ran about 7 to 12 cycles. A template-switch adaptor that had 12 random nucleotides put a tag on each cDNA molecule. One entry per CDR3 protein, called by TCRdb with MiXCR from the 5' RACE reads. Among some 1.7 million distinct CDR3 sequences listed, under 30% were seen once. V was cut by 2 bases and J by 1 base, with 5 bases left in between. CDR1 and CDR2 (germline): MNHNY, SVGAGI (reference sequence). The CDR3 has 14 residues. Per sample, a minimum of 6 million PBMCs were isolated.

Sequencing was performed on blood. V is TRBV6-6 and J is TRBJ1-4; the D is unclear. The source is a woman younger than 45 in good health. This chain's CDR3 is CASSYEGTNEKLFF. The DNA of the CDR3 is TGTGCCAGCAGTTACGAGGGAACTAATGAAAAACTGTTTTTT.